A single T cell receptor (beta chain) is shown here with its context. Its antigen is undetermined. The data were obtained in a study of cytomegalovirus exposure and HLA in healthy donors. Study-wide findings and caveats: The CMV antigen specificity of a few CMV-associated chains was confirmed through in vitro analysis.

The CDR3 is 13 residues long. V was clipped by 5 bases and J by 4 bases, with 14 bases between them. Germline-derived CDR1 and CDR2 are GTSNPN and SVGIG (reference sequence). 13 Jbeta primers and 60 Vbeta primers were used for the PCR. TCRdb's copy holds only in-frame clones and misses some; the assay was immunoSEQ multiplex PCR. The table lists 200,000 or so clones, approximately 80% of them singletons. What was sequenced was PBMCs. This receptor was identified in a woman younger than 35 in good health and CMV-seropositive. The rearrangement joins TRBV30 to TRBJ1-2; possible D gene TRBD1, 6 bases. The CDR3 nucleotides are TGTGCCTGGGTCCCAGGGGCAAGCTATGGCTACACCTTC. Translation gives CAWVPGASYGYTF.